This is a list of T cell receptor beta chains from one sample in a study of Ad26.COV2.S vaccination and SARS-CoV-2 variants. TCRdb's table, derived via immunoSEQ multiplex PCR, lists solely in-frame clones and lacks some. The data contain some 350,000 clones, almost 90% of them singletons. Sequenced material: peripheral blood, taken in a trial of Ad26.COV2.S vaccine versus placebo. These receptors all come from a person between 18 and 65 years old who received the Ad26.COV2.S COVID-19 vaccine or a placebo. The CDR3 runs from the conserved cysteine through the conserved F or W. The D gene is left open where the match is weak. Where a row states a size, it is once, few, many or the class of an expanded clone; other rows omit it.

TRBV21-1	.	once	TRBJ1-5	CASSKFGREIGNQPQHF	TGTGCCAGCAGCAAATTCGGCAGAGAGATAGGCAATCAGCCCCAGCATTTT
TRBV5-1	.	.	TRBJ1-1	CASSLARLGIQRSNTEAFF	TGCGCCAGCAGCTTGGCCAGGTTAGGGATTCAAAGGTCTAACACTGAAGCTTTCTTT
TRBV14	TRBD1	.	TRBJ1-2	CASSQVCDRVFLDYGYTF	TGTGCCAGCAGCCAAGTGTGCGACAGGGTGTTTTTGGACTATGGCTACACCTTC
TRBV27	TRBD1	.	TRBJ1-1	CASSPRQGATTEAFF	TGTGCCAGCAGTCCGCGACAGGGGGCGACCACTGAAGCTTTCTTT
TRBV19	TRBD2	.	TRBJ2-1	CASRSRLAGGWDEQFF	TGTGCCAGTAGATCCAGACTAGCGGGAGGATGGGATGAGCAGTTCTTC
TRBV7-8	.	.	TRBJ1-1	CASFPPSGGTEAFF	TGTGCCAGCTTCCCTCCGAGTGGCGGCACTGAAGCTTTCTTT
TRBV7-2	TRBD2	.	TRBJ2-3	CASSLRLALADTQYF	TGTGCCAGCAGCTTGCGACTAGCGTTGGCAGATACGCAGTATTTT
TRBV6-6	.	.	TRBJ1-1	CASSLWRGTEAFF	TGTGCCAGCAGTCTTTGGAGGGGGACTGAAGCTTTCTTT
TRBV12-3/TRBV12-4	.	.	TRBJ1-5	CASKRGTQPQHF	TGTGCCAGCAAGAGGGGGACCCAGCCCCAGCATTTT
TRBV28	TRBD2	.	TRBJ2-2	CASSLKTGLAGGRTGELFF	TGTGCCAGCAGTTTAAAAACGGGACTAGCGGGAGGGAGGACCGGGGAGCTGTTTTTT
TRBV6-2/TRBV6-3	TRBD2	.	TRBJ2-1	CASSTPGLGRGALYNEQFF	TGTGCCAGCAGTACCCCGGGACTAGGAAGGGGGGCCCTGTACAATGAGCAGTTCTTC
TRBV9	.	.	TRBJ1-2	CASSVGSSYGYTF	TGTGCCAGCAGCGTCGGGTCCTCATATGGCTACACCTTC
TRBV27	.	.	TRBJ1-2	CASSLRAENYGYTF	TGTGCCAGCAGTTTAAGGGCGGAGAACTATGGCTACACCTTC
TRBV5-1	TRBD1	.	TRBJ1-1	CASSLAYVGQGNTEAFF	TGCGCCAGCAGCTTGGCCTACGTAGGACAGGGGAACACTGAAGCTTTCTTT
TRBV6-5	.	.	TRBJ1-1	CASFTGMKITEAFF	TGTGCCAGCTTTACAGGGATGAAAATCACTGAAGCTTTCTTT
TRBV4-3	.	.	TRBJ2-3	CASSQGSSNTQYF	TGCGCCAGCAGCCAGGGGAGTTCAAATACGCAGTATTTT
TRBV5-1	TRBD2	once	TRBJ2-4	CASHLRPGEGAKNIQYF	TGCGCCAGCCATTTACGCCCTGGGGAGGGTGCCAAAAACATTCAGTACTTC
TRBV6-5	TRBD1	.	TRBJ1-1	CASRPGQINTEAFF	TGTGCCAGCAGGCCGGGACAGATAAACACTGAAGCTTTCTTT
TRBV12-3/TRBV12-4	.	.	TRBJ2-1	CASSLERAGGFF	TGTGCCAGCAGTTTAGAAAGGGCTGGGGGGTTCTTC
TRBV7-2	.	.	TRBJ1-1	CASSLELVQGAFF	TGTGCCAGCAGCTTGGAGCTAGTACAAGGAGCTTTCTTT
TRBV5-5	.	.	TRBJ1-2	CASSLVGGDPFFYGYTF	TGTGCCAGCAGCTTGGTGGGCGGAGATCCTTTCTTCTATGGCTACACCTTC
TRBV4-1	TRBD1	once	TRBJ1-1	CASSQVGTVMNTEAFF	TGCGCCAGCAGCCAAGTGGGGACAGTCATGAACACTGAAGCTTTCTTT
TRBV5-4	TRBD1	.	TRBJ1-1	CASSTGGQEGLGITEAFF	TGTGCCAGCAGCACGGGAGGACAGGAGGGGCTTGGGATCACTGAAGCTTTCTTT
TRBV4-3	.	.	TRBJ1-3	CASSQEEGGFMSGNTIYF	TGCGCCAGCAGCCAAGAGGAGGGGGGTTTTATGTCTGGAAACACCATATATTTT
TRBV27	TRBD2	.	TRBJ2-2	CASSFLYSGRAGELFF	TGTGCCAGCAGTTTCCTCTACAGCGGGAGGGCCGGGGAGCTGTTTTTT
TRBV19	.	once	TRBJ2-2	CASSIPGWPAENTGELFF	TGTGCCAGTAGTATTCCGGGTTGGCCAGCGGAGAACACCGGGGAGCTGTTTTTT
TRBV18	TRBD2	.	TRBJ2-1	CASSPLSSGGAYNEQFF	TGTGCCAGCTCACCCCTTAGTAGCGGGGGGGCCTACAATGAGCAGTTCTTC
TRBV6-6	.	once	TRBJ1-1	CASSYYLGRSAEAFF	TGTGCCAGCAGTTACTATTTAGGGAGAAGTGCTGAAGCTTTCTTT
TRBV7-2	.	.	TRBJ1-5	CASSPRELGNQPQHF	TGTGCCAGCAGCCCGAGGGAATTAGGCAATCAGCCCCAGCATTTT
TRBV27	.	once	TRBJ1-5	CASGRDGEAQPQHF	TGTGCCAGCGGTAGAGACGGGGAGGCTCAGCCCCAGCATTTT
TRBV7-2	.	.	TRBJ1-1	CASSPQENTEAFF	TGTGCCAGCAGCCCCCAGGAGAACACTGAAGCTTTCTTT
TRBV14	.	.	TRBJ1-2	CASSPLGGGPGYTF	TGTGCCAGCAGCCCTCTGGGGGGAGGCCCTGGCTACACCTTC
TRBV11-3	TRBD1	.	TRBJ2-2	CASTRDRGFANTGELFF	TGTGCCAGCACCAGGGACAGGGGGTTCGCGAACACCGGGGAGCTGTTTTTT
TRBV7-2	.	once	TRBJ1-5	CASSFDGDQPQHF	TGTGCCAGCAGCTTCGATGGGGATCAGCCCCAGCATTTT
TRBV12-3/TRBV12-4	.	.	TRBJ1-1	CASTPGGNTEAFF	TGTGCCAGCACCCCGGGGGGGAACACTGAAGCTTTCTTT
TRBV7-8	TRBD1	.	TRBJ1-1	CASSLEAPGGTNTEAFF	TGTGCCAGCAGCTTAGAAGCCCCAGGGGGGACGAACACTGAAGCTTTCTTT
TRBV30	.	.	TRBJ1-3	CAWRQVGGNTIYF	TGTGCCTGGAGGCAAGTAGGCGGAAACACCATATATTTT
TRBV7-9	TRBD2	once	TRBJ2-1	CASSWGGFNEQFF	TGTGCCAGCAGCTGGGGAGGGTTCAATGAGCAGTTCTTC
TRBV19	TRBD1	once	TRBJ2-2	CASSPSPYTGETGELFF	TGTGCCAGTAGTCCCTCCCCCTATACAGGGGAGACCGGGGAGCTGTTTTTT
TRBV20-1	.	.	TRBJ1-2	CSASKAWPWGYGYTF	TGCAGTGCTAGTAAGGCGTGGCCCTGGGGCTATGGCTACACCTTC
TRBV5-1	.	.	TRBJ2-5	CASSFGGRDQETQYF	TGCGCCAGCAGCTTTGGGGGAAGAGACCAAGAGACCCAGTACTTC
TRBV29-1	.	.	TRBJ1-1	CSAERGAEAFF	TGCAGCGCCGAACGCGGCGCTGAAGCTTTCTTT
TRBV6-2/TRBV6-3	.	.	TRBJ1-1	CASSSATLPNTEAFF	TGTGCCAGCAGTTCAGCGACACTACCGAACACTGAAGCTTTCTTT
TRBV5-1	.	once	TRBJ1-2	CASSPSGTNYGYTF	TGCGCCAGCAGCCCTTCCGGGACCAACTATGGCTACACCTTC
TRBV4-2	.	.	TRBJ1-1	CASSRLTGPTEAFF	TGTGCCAGCAGCCGACTGACAGGACCCACTGAAGCTTTCTTT
TRBV6-5	TRBD1	once	TRBJ1-1	CASSYSGTGLNTEAFF	TGTGCCAGCAGTTACTCTGGGACAGGACTTAACACTGAAGCTTTCTTT
TRBV27	TRBD1	.	TRBJ1-5	CASSSTGTGFNQPQHF	TGTGCCAGCAGTTCGACAGGGACGGGGTTTAATCAGCCCCAGCATTTT